The TCR beta chain under discussion was sequenced for a study of blood T cells in healthy people across ages. Study overall: Using template switching, researchers captured about one barcoded beta molecule for each two T cells. Study-wide points: Researchers judged that diversity estimates from one million T cells fell short of true values. Both higher diversity and more naive CD4+ cells marked long-lived donors when set against aged donors. Observed TCR beta diversity per million T cells went down as age went up. This fall followed a roughly linear course with age.

With regard to this clonotype: Its target is unknown.

The authors ran a second PCR of roughly 6 to 12 cycles using a sample-barcoded 5' primer and a J-beta primer mix. TCRdb reanalysed the 5' RACE reads using MiXCR and keeps one entry per CDR3 protein. The sample yields 600,000 to 1,000,000 distinct CDR3 sequences, 58% seen once. This CDR3 contains 14 residues. V lost 7 bases to trimming and J lost 7 bases, with 19 bases between them. The V gene's germline CDR1 is MRHNA and CDR2 SNTAGT. This TCR was sampled from a young man in good health. The sample consisted of blood. The chain joins TRBV6-4 to TRBJ1-2, with D perhaps matching TRBD1 (5 bases). The CDR3 nucleotides read TGTGCCAGCAAAGGGGTCTGGGATAAAGGTGGCTACACCTTC. Translating gives CASKGVWDKGGYTF.